Listed below are T cell receptor beta chains from one sample, sequenced in a study of molecular identifiers for immune sequencing clone quantification. TCRdb reanalysed the PCR reads using MiXCR and keeps one entry per CDR3 protein. The repertoire holds about 98,000 distinct CDR3 sequences, with less than 35% as singletons. The source material was naive CD8+ T cells from blood, with Jurkat cell RNA spiked in. All receptors come from a human donor in good health. Some libraries in this study had Jurkat cell RNA spiked in. CDR3s include the opening cysteine and the closing phenylalanine or tryptophan. Each record gives: clone size, J gene, D gene, V gene, CDR3 DNA, CDR3 protein. A D gene is named only where the DNA matches it firmly. Clone sizes are given selectively: once, few, many, or a class where the clone is expanded.

NA	TRBJ1-1	TRBD1	TRBV6-2/TRBV6-3	TGTGCCAGCAGTTACTCGATTCGCAGTGAGGGGGCGAGGTGGACTGAAGCTTTCTTT	CASSYSIRSEGARWTEAFF
many	TRBJ1-1	NA	TRBV28	TGTGCCAGCAGTTTCCCCACAAAGTCGGCTATGAACACTGAAGCTTTCTTT	CASSFPTKSAMNTEAFF
NA	TRBJ2-5	TRBD1	TRBV25-1	TGTGCCAGCAGTATGACAGGGGCCGGGGAGGCCCAGTACTTC	CASSMTGAGEAQYF
many	TRBJ2-2	NA	TRBV7-2	TGTGCCAGCAGCATGAAGACCGGGGAGCTGTTTTTT	CASSMKTGELFF
many	TRBJ1-5	NA	TRBV9	TGTGCCAGCGGCAGGGGAGGAAGACAGCCCCAGCATTTT	CASGRGGRQPQHF
few	TRBJ2-2	TRBD1	TRBV7-7	TGTGCTAGCAGCTCAGTCGGACAGGGTTACGACACCGGGGAGCTGTTTTTT	CASSSVGQGYDTGELFF
NA	TRBJ2-3	NA	TRBV7-6	TGTGCCAGCAGCTTAGGGGGAACGTGGATAGGTACGCAGTATTTT	CASSLGGTWIGTQYF
NA	TRBJ2-7	NA	TRBV6-5	TGTGCCAGCAGATACTCGGTGGGGGGAGGTTACGAGCAGTACTTC	CASRYSVGGGYEQYF
many	TRBJ1-3	TRBD1	TRBV12-3/TRBV12-4	TGTGCCAGCAGTCCGACAGGGATTGGAAACACCATATATTTT	CASSPTGIGNTIYF
NA	TRBJ2-2	NA	TRBV28	TGTGCCAGCTCCACCGGGACACCGAACACCGGGGAGCTGTTTTTT	CASSTGTPNTGELFF
few	TRBJ2-7	NA	TRBV20-1	TGCAGTGCTATTGGGACCTTCTACGAGCAGTACTTC	CSAIGTFYEQYF
many	TRBJ2-3	NA	TRBV19	TGTGCCAGTAGTATGTGGCACCAAGATACGCAGTATTTT	CASSMWHQDTQYF
NA	TRBJ2-7	NA	TRBV27	TGTGCCAGCAGTTCCTTCGGCTATGGCGAGCAGTACTTC	CASSSFGYGEQYF
few	TRBJ2-7	NA	TRBV27	TGTGCCAGCAGTACCCGGTGGGAATACGAGCAGTACTTC	CASSTRWEYEQYF
NA	TRBJ1-5	NA	TRBV19	TGTGCCACCGGGAGAGGAAATCAGCCCCAGCATTTT	CATGRGNQPQHF
few	TRBJ2-1	NA	TRBV28	TGTGCCAGCAGTCCGGGTCCATCCAATGAGCAGTTCTTC	CASSPGPSNEQFF
few	TRBJ2-1	TRBD1	TRBV6-2/TRBV6-3	TGTGCCGCGGGACAGGGCTGGGCTGAGCAGTTCTTC	CAAGQGWAEQFF
few	TRBJ2-7	TRBD2	TRBV20-1	TGCAGTGCTAGACCTAGCGGGCTGCCTCTCAGCTCCTACGAGCAGTACTTC	CSARPSGLPLSSYEQYF
many	TRBJ1-1	NA	TRBV7-9	TGTGCCAGCAGCTCCACACCGAACACTGAAGCTTTCTTT	CASSSTPNTEAFF
once	TRBJ2-7	TRBD1	TRBV27	TGTGCCAGCAGATTCGTGAGGGGACAGGACTCCTACGAGCAGTACTTC	CASRFVRGQDSYEQYF
NA	TRBJ2-3	NA	TRBV23-1	TGCGCCAGCAGTCAGCCCGCCCCCCGCAACTTCACAGATACGCAGTATTTT	CASSQPAPRNFTDTQYF
NA	TRBJ1-2	NA	TRBV12-3/TRBV12-4	TGTGCCAGCAGTCCAGGAAGCAGCTACACCTTC	CASSPGSSYTF
few	TRBJ2-1	NA	TRBV7-2	TGTGCCAGCAGCTTAGCTTGGGTATTTGCCCCCACCAACAATGAGCAGTTCTTC	CASSLAWVFAPTNNEQFF
NA	TRBJ2-5	NA	TRBV10-2	TGCGCCAGCAGTGATAGACCAGCTGGAGGAGAGACCCAGTACTTC	CASSDRPAGGETQYF
few	TRBJ2-2	TRBD2	TRBV11-3	TGTGCCAGCAGCCCCCGGACTAGGAACACCGGGGAGCTGTTTTTT	CASSPRTRNTGELFF
NA	TRBJ2-1	TRBD2	TRBV20-1	TGCACGGGACTAGCGGTACGAGGGTCCTACAATGAGCAGTTCTTC	CTGLAVRGSYNEQFF
few	TRBJ2-3	NA	TRBV20-1	TGCAGTGCTAGAAGGACGGGGTCAGATACGCAGTATTTT	CSARRTGSDTQYF
NA	TRBJ2-1	TRBD1	TRBV6-2/TRBV6-3	TGTGCCAGCAGTTTGACAGGGTCCAACAATGAGCAGTTCTTC	CASSLTGSNNEQFF
few	TRBJ2-3	TRBD1	TRBV28	TGTGCCAGCCGGGACAGGGTACCAGATACGCAGTATTTT	CASRDRVPDTQYF
NA	TRBJ2-1	NA	TRBV5-1	TGCGCCAGCAGCTTCGTGTCCGGGAGTTCGGATGAGCAGTTCTTC	CASSFVSGSSDEQFF
few	TRBJ1-4	NA	TRBV19	TGTGCCAGTGAGGACAGACCAACTAATGAAAAACTGTTTTTT	CASEDRPTNEKLFF
many	TRBJ2-7	NA	TRBV5-1	TGCGCCAGCAGCTTCGATACCGGTCCCTACGAGCAGTACTTC	CASSFDTGPYEQYF
NA	TRBJ2-7	NA	TRBV9	TGTGCCAGCAGCGAGGGGGACAACTCCTACGAGCAGTACTTC	CASSEGDNSYEQYF
NA	TRBJ2-2	NA	TRBV24-1	TGTGCCACCAGTGATTTTAGCGGAGCCGGGACCGGGGAGCTGTTTTTT	CATSDFSGAGTGELFF
NA	TRBJ1-4	TRBD1	TRBV19	TGTGCCGCCCTCGACAGGGTTAATGAAAAACTGTTTTTT	CAALDRVNEKLFF
many	TRBJ2-7	TRBD1	TRBV9	TGTGCCAGCAGCGTAGGAGGGACAGTCACCTACGAGCAGTACTTC	CASSVGGTVTYEQYF